The present T cell receptor (beta chain) was sequenced within a study of shared clonotypes between healthy human individuals. This clone appeared many times. Profiling relied on immunoSEQ multiplex PCR, and the TCRdb table lists in-frame clones only, not all of them. The sample lists around 2,000,000 clones; about 95% were seen once. Losses at the gene ends were 3 bases for V and 8 bases for J; bases not matched to a gene: 6. Germline V lookup: CDR1 SEHNR, CDR2 FQNEAQ (reference sequence). This CDR3 comprises 14 residues. The gene calls are TRBV7-9 and TRBJ1-4, with TRBD1 matching 7 bases. Sequenced input: naive CD4+ T cells sorted from blood. Subset given: CD45RA+ positively selected. The receptor's source is a man aged 18 to 30 in good health. The DNA for the CDR3 is TGTGCCAGCAGCTTCGAGGGGGCTCACGAAAAACTGTTTTTT. This sequence encodes CASSFEGAHEKLFF.